This T cell receptor (beta chain) was identified in a study of neurological immune-mediated disorders (dated by TCRdb to the late 2010s). Describing the broader study: Of the approximately 34 multiple sclerosis patients, around 31 had relapsing-remitting MS and 3 had secondary progressive MS. The cohort was made up of approximately 65 subjects, consisting of 15 or so HAM/TSP patients, some 34 multiple sclerosis patients and around 20 healthy controls. The 100 to 110 TCR-beta libraries covered PBMC samples along with longitudinal samples, technical triplicates, and paired sorted CD4+ and CD8+ T-cell subsets. Longitudinal HAM/TSP donors and healthy donors each had 3 time-points at intervals of about 3-45 months. Using UMI-based sequencing, the study compared peripheral blood TCR-beta repertoires from patients with HTLV-I-associated myelopathy (HAM/TSP), patients with multiple sclerosis, and healthy controls. Broader findings and caveats from the paper: Repertoires from 18 of 34 MS patients were grouped by phylogenetic analysis into a cluster of related CDR3 sequences, suggesting a possible repertoire-level signature. The MS cluster was not associated with any clinical or MRI features, and the authors stated that larger cohorts are needed. Across subjects, expanded clones never shared an identical CDR3 amino acid sequence, which suggests that the TCR-beta repertoires in every group were private. TCR clonal expansion was highest in HAM/TSP patients and lowest in MS patients, with MS patients falling below even healthy controls.

This clonotype was picked up many times. The antigen it recognizes is unknown. Base qualities are not at hand, and no much larger clone is one base apart. Reading the germline V gene gives CDR1 SGHRS and CDR2 YFSETQ. Ends trimmed: V by 6 bases, J by 0 bases; bases unmatched to a gene: 5. The CDR3 spans 15 residues, from the cysteine through the phenylalanine. The retained sequence is limited to the CDR3, 45 bases, with the frame set at the first base. cDNA was synthesized by template-switch 5'RACE using a primer with a 10-nucleotide random unique molecular identifier that tagged each TCR transcript. Every sequencing run yielded over 170 million TCR-beta sequences covering 15-18 subjects. The RNeasy kit was used to extract total RNA. TCR-beta VDJ regions were amplified with primers for the TCR constant region and the 5'RACE anchor, using the KAPA Real-time Library Amplification kit. Sample indexes and Illumina adaptors were added in a first PCR, after which library yield was increased in a second PCR. The roughly 650 bp TCR product was size-selected on a 2% E-gel SizeSelection system after Ampure bead purification. Before pooling, libraries had their quality checked on a Bioanalyzer, their concentration measured with Qubit, and their quantity determined with the Kapa Library Quantification kit. Libraries were sequenced paired-end 2 x 150 bp on an Illumina HiSeq 2500. To increase sequence diversity, about 25-30% phiX was spiked into each library pool. In the authors' own workflow: Quality-filtered reads were processed with the UMI-based MiGEC pipeline, and over 75% of raw TCR sequences were removed by the MiGEC pipeline during error correction. IMGT germline references were used for aligning VDJ genes, and each clonotype was defined as a unique CDR3 amino acid sequence together with its V-J genes. VDJtools evaluated clonal expansion, Shannon diversity and CDR3 relatedness (CalcPairwiseDistances, ClusterSamples); CLCbio workbench built phylogenetic trees. Expanded clones were defined as having at least 8 unique UMIs, based on coefficient-of-variation modelling across technical triplicates. TCRdb reanalyzed the raw reads on its own, using fastp at Q25 for trimming and MiXCR for clone calling, and kept in-frame beta chains. Each CDR3 protein gets just one entry, which takes the most common genes and DNA from the rows behind it. TCRdb, rather than the study authors, made the V and J calls. The table for this sample lists about 84,000 distinct CDR3 sequences; 4.3% of them were counted only once. The top ten hold approximately 5.7% of the sample.

The time point label, as the study defines it: longitudinal time-point 3. For the unsorted PBMC libraries, 2 million PBMCs were stored in RNAlater at -80 degrees C until RNA extraction and were used to generate the libraries. The multiple sclerosis patients were enrolled in a US clinical protocol that evaluated disease progression with magnetic resonance imaging. Peripheral blood underwent Ficoll-Hypaque density gradient centrifugation to isolate PBMCs, which were then cryopreserved in liquid nitrogen. Rearrangement joined TRBV5-1 to TRBJ2-5; TRBD1 agrees with 10 junctional bases. The sequencing input was PBMCs. The TCR was taken from a woman aged 55-70 years with multiple sclerosis. At the DNA level, the sequence is TGCGCCAGCACCCGGGACAGGGGCCACCAAGAGACCCAGTACTTC. It translates to CASTRDRGHQETQYF.